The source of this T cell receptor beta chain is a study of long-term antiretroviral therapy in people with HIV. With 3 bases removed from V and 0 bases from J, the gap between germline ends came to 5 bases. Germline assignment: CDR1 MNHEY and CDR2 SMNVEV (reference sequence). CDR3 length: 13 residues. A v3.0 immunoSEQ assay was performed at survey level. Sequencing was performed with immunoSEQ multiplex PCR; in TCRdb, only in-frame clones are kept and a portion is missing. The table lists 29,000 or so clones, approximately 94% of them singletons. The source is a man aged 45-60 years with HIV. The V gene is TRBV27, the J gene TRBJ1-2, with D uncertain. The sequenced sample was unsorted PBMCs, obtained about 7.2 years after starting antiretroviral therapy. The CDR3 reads CASSFTANYGYTF. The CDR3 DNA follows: TGTGCCAGCAGTTTTACCGCTAACTATGGCTACACCTTC.